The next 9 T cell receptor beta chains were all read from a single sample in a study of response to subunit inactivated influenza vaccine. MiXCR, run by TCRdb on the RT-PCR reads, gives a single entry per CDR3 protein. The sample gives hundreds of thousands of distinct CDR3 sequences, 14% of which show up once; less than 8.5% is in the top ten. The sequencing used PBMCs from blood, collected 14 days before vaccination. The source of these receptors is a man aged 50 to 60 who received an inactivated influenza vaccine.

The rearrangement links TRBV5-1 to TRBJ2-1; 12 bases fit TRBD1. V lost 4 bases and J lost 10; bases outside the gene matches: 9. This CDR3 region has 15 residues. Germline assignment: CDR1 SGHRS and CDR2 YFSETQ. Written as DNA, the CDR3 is TGCGCCAGCAGCGTTTCCGGGACAGGGGGCATGGAGCAGTTCTTC. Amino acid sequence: CASSVSGTGGMEQFF.

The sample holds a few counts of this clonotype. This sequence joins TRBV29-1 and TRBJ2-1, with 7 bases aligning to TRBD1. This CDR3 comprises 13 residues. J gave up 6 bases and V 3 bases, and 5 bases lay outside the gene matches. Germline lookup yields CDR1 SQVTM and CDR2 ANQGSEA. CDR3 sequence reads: CSVEGDRSNEQFF. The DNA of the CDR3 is TGCAGCGTTGAGGGGGACAGATCCAATGAGCAGTTCTTC.

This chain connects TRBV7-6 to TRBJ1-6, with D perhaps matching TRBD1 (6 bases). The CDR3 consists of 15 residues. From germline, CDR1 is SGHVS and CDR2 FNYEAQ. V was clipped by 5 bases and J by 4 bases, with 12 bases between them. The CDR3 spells CASSPGHQYNSPLHF. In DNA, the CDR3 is TGTGCCAGCAGCCCGGGACACCAGTATAATTCACCCCTCCACTTT.

CDR3 residues: CASAGLAGGLQTQYF. The CDR3, as DNA: TGTGCCAGCGCTGGGTTAGCGGGGGGATTGCAGACCCAGTACTTC. The J gene is TRBJ2-5, the V gene TRBV12-3 or TRBV12-4; 10 bases line up with TRBD2. The CDR3 loop spans 15 amino acids. J was trimmed by 6 bases and V by 8 bases; bases with no gene match: 12.

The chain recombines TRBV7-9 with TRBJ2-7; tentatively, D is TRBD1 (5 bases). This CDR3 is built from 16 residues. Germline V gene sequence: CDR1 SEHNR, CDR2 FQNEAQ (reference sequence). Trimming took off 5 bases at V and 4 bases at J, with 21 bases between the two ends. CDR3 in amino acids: CASSGSPPWGLYEQYF. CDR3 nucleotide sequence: TGTGCCAGCAGCGGGTCTCCACCCTGGGGCTTGTACGAGCAGTACTTC.

The CDR3 DNA reads TGTGCCCTTAAGGGACCTTTCGCAGATACGCAGTATTTT. The encoded protein is CALKGPFADTQYF. The chain carries TRBV7-2 and TRBJ2-3; D tentatively fits TRBD1 or TRBD2 (5 bases each). CDR1 and CDR2 (germline): SGHTA, FQGNSA. Trimming took 11 bases from V and 4 from J, leaving 16 bases between them. CDR3 length equals 13 residues.

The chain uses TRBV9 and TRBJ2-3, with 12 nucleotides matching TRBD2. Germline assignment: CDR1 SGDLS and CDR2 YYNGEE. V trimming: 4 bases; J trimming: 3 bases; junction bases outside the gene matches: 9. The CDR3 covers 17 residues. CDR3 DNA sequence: TGTGCCAGCAGCCATAGACTAGCGGGAGTCAGTACAGATACGCAGTATTTT. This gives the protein CASSHRLAGVSTDTQYF.

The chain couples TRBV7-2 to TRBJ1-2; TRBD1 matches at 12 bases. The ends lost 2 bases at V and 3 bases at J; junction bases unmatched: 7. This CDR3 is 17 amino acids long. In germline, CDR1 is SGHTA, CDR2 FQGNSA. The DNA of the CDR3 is TGTGCCAGCAGCTTAAGGGGAGGGACAGGGGGCGACTATGGCTACACCTTC. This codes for CASSLRGGTGGDYGYTF.

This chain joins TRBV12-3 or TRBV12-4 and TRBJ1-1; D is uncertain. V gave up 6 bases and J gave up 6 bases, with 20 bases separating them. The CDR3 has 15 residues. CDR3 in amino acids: CASREDGSSYAEAFF. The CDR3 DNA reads TGTGCCAGCAGGGAGGATGGCTCGTCATACGCTGAAGCTTTCTTT.